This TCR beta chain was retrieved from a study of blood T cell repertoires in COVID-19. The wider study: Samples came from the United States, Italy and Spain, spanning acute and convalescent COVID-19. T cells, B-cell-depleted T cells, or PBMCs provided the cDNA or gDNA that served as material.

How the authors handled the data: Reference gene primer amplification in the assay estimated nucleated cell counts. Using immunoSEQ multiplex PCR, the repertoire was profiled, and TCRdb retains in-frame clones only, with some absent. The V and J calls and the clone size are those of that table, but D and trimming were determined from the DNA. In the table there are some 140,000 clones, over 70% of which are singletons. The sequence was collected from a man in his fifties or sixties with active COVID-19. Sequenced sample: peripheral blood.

CDR3 DNA sequence: TGCAGTGCTCAAGGAGTGGAGACCCAGTACTTC. Protein sequence: CSAQGVETQYF. The V gene is TRBV20-1, the J gene TRBJ2-5; D ambiguous. Germline lookup yields CDR1 DFQATT and CDR2 SNEGSKA (reference sequence). Trimming shortened V by 5 bases and J by 5 bases, and 9 bases separated the two germline ends. The CDR3 loop spans 11 amino acids.